Shown below are 8 T cell receptor beta chains from a single sample sequenced in a study of T cell changes during pregnancy in multiple sclerosis. The table came from immunoSEQ multiplex PCR; TCRdb's copy has only in-frame clones and leaves some out. This table has tens of thousands of clones, more than 85% appearing once. The sample consisted of CD4+ T cells from peripheral blood mononuclear cells, taken after pregnancy. The receptors derive from a female donor in good health, enrolled as a control in a pregnancy study.

The V and J genes are TRBV7-2 and TRBJ2-2; 8 bases map to TRBD2. Germline-derived CDR1 and CDR2 are SGHTA and FQGNSA. This CDR3 spans 16 amino acids. Trimming removed 3 bases from V and 7 bases from J; junction bases left unmatched: 10. The CDR3 coding sequence is TGTGCCAGCAGCTTTACAGCGGGAGTACAGGGCGGGGAGCTGTTTTTT. This sequence encodes CASSFTAGVQGGELFF.

This chain connects TRBV18 to TRBJ1-5; TRBD1 matches at 8 bases. The CDR3 runs to 15 residues. The V gene's germline CDR1 is KGHSH and CDR2 LQKENI. V shed 6 bases and J 1 base; nucleotides not matched to a gene: 5. The CDR3 DNA sequence: TGTGCCAGCTCTAAGACAGGGGCGAGCAATCAGCCCCAGCATTTT. This gives the protein CASSKTGASNQPQHF.

The chain uses TRBV7-8 and TRBJ2-1; D perhaps matches TRBD1 (6 bases). The CDR3 loop spans 13 amino acids. Trimming cost V 3 bases and J 4 bases, with 7 bases left between them. CDR1 and CDR2 (germline): SGHVS, FQNEAQ. The CDR3: CASSLGQYNEQFF. CDR3 in DNA: TGTGCCAGCAGCTTGGGACAATACAATGAGCAGTTCTTC.

This chain joins TRBV28 and TRBJ2-7; no clear D gene. The CDR3 extends over 15 amino acids. V was clipped by 6 bases and J by 1 base, with 16 bases between them. Germline-derived CDR1 and CDR2 are MDHEN and SYDVKM. The CDR3 coding sequence is TGTGCCAGCAGCCCACCTGCGCCAGGTTCCTACGAGCAGTACTTC. Translating gives CASSPPAPGSYEQYF.

The chain joins TRBV7-2 to TRBJ1-4; D gene ambiguous. The CDR3 is 15 residues long. V gave up 5 bases and J gave up 0 bases, with 10 bases separating them. Germline V gene sequence: CDR1 SGHTA, CDR2 FQGNSA. CDR3 sequence: CASSADTATNEKLFF. Written as DNA, the CDR3 is TGTGCCAGCAGCGCAGACACCGCAACTAATGAAAAACTGTTTTTT. The whole variable domain, remainder taken from reference TRBV7-2 and TRBJ1-4, is GAGVSQSPSNKVTEKGKDVELRCDPISGHTALYWYRQSLGQGLEFLIYFQGNSAPDKSGLPSDRFSAERTGGSVSTLTIQRTQQEDSAVYLCASSADTATNEKLFFGSGTQLSVL.

The V and J genes are TRBV2 and TRBJ2-7, with 9 nucleotides matching TRBD1. Trimming cost V 6 bases and J 1 base; bases outside gene matches: 7. Germline loops: CDR1 SNHLY, CDR2 FYNNEI. This CDR3 comprises 15 residues. The CDR3 loop is CASRAGTGPSYEQYF. As DNA, the CDR3 is TGTGCCAGCAGAGCAGGGACAGGGCCGTCCTACGAGCAGTACTTC.

V gene TRBV30 combines with J gene TRBJ2-5; D ambiguous. With 3 bases removed from V and 2 bases from J, the gap between germline ends came to 7 bases. This CDR3 is 12 amino acids long. Germline-derived CDR1 and CDR2 are GTSNPN and SVGIG (reference sequence). The CDR3 sequence is CAWRYRQETQYF. The CDR3 DNA sequence: TGTGCCTGGAGATACAGACAAGAGACCCAGTACTTC.

This chain uses TRBV5-4 with TRBJ1-1, with a tentative D call TRBD1 (6 bases). Germline CDR1 SGHNT, CDR2 YYREEE (reference sequence). There are 16 residues in the CDR3. The V gene lost 0 bases and the J gene lost 3 bases, with 15 bases spanning the gap. The CDR3 coding sequence is TGTGCCAGCAGCTTGGAACGGTCCAGGGGAGACACTGAAGCTTTCTTT. Translation: CASSLERSRGDTEAFF.